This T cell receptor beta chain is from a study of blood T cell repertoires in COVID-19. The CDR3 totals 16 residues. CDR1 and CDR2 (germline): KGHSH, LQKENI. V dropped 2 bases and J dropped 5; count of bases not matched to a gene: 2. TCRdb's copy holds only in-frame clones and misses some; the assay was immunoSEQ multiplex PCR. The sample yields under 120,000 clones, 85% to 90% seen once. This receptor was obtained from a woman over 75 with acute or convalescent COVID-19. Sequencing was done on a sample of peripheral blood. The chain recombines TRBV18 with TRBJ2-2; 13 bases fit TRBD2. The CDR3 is CASSPETSGGTGELFF. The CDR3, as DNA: TGTGCCAGCTCACCAGAGACTAGCGGGGGGACCGGGGAGCTGTTTTTT.